This TCR beta chain was captured by sequencing in a study of identical twins. Looked up from germline, CDR1 is SGHTA and CDR2 is FQGNSA. The CDR3 totals 13 residues. Trimming stripped 4 bases from V and 0 bases from J, with 3 bases between. From the 5' RACE reads, TCRdb called clonotypes with MiXCR, one entry per CDR3 protein. The sample records 1.5 million to 2 million distinct CDR3 sequences, about 32% being singletons. Study-wide results and limits: Invariant MAIT and iNKT cells could partly confound zero-insertion analyses. An excess of low generation probability was shown by twin-shared out-of-frame alpha sequences.

In the case of this clonotype: The target antigen is unknown.

Sequenced input: cord blood. The sequence was collected from a newborn girl in good health. This chain joins TRBV7-2 and TRBJ2-2; D is undetermined. DNA for the CDR3: TGTGCCAGCAGCTGGGCGAACACCGGGGAGCTGTTTTTT. Translation: CASSWANTGELFF.